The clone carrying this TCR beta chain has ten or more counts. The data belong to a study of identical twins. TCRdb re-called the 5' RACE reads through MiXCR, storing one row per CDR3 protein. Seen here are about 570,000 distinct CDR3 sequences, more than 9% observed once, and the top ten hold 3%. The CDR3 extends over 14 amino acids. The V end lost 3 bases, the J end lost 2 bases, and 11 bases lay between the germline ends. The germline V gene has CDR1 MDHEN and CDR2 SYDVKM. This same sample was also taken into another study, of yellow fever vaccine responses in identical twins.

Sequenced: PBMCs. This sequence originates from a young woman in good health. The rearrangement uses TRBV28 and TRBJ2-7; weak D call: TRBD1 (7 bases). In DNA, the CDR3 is TGTGCCAGCAGTTTCGGGGGACAGACCTACGAGCAGTACTTC. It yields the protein CASSFGGQTYEQYF.